These 29 T cell receptor beta chains share one sample of origin, sequenced in a study of blood T cell repertoires in COVID-19. Assay used: immunoSEQ multiplex PCR; TCRdb lists only in-frame clones, some missing. Of fewer than 100,000 clones listed, more than 75% are singletons. Sequenced input: peripheral blood. The receptors were sampled from a human donor in a cohort sampled during active COVID-19.

The chain carries TRBV14 and TRBJ1-1; perhaps TRBD1 as D (5 bases). This CDR3 region has 14 residues. Germline V gene lookup returns CDR1 SGHDN and CDR2 FVKESK. V lost 4 bases and J 6 bases, leaving 15 bases between the germline ends. CDR3 DNA: TGTGCCAGCAGCCGCGGGGGGGATGTCGCTGAAGCTTTCTTT. This encodes CASSRGGDVAEAFF. The entire variable domain, with the rest obtained from reference TRBV14 and TRBJ1-1, is as follows: EAGVTQFPSHSVIEKGQTVTLRCDPISGHDNLYWYRRVMGKEIKFLLHFVKESKQDESGMPNNRFLAERTGGTYSTLKVQPAELEDSGVYFCASSRGGDVAEAFFGQGTRLTVV.

J is TRBJ1-1 and V is TRBV11-1; TRBD1 matches 7 bases. The CDR3 extends over 15 amino acids. The J segment lost 1 base and the V segment lost 5 bases, leaving 7 bases of the junction unmatched. Germline V lookup: CDR1 SGHAT, CDR2 FQDESV (reference sequence). CDR3 DNA: TGTGCCAGCAGCCCCTGGGGACAGTCGAACACTGAAGCTTTCTTT. As protein: CASSPWGQSNTEAFF.

The chain carries TRBV5-4 and TRBJ2-7; TRBD1 aligns across 10 bases. The CDR3 is 15 amino acids. CDR1 is SGHNT, CDR2 YYREEE, per germline (reference sequence). The V gene end was trimmed by 4 bases and the J gene end by 2 bases; junction bases not matched to a gene: 6. In nucleotides, the CDR3 is TGTGCCAGCAGCCCAGGACAGGGGGTTGCCTACGAGCAGTACTTC. Protein sequence: CASSPGQGVAYEQYF. The full variable domain, rest sourced from reference TRBV5-4 and TRBJ2-7, is ETGVTQSPTHLIKTRGQQVTLRCSSQSGHNTVSWYQQALGQGPQFIFQYYREEENGRGNFPPRFSGLQFPNYSSELNVNALELDDSALYLCASSPGQGVAYEQYFGPGTRLTVT.

The rearrangement joins TRBV21-1 to TRBJ2-2; whether TRBD2, the table's D call, matches the DNA was not checked. TRBV21-1 is annotated as a pseudogene. The CDR3 length is 21 residues. CDR3 sequence: CASSKKKLSLAGGPGAGELFF. Written as DNA, the CDR3 is TGTGCCAGCAGCAAAAAGAAACTTTCACTAGCGGGAGGGCCAGGTGCCGGGGAGCTGTTTTTT.

The gene calls are TRBV2 and TRBJ2-1; TRBD2 agrees at 8 bases. The trim removed 4 bases at V and 0 bases at J, leaving 2 bases unmatched. The CDR3 is 15 amino acids. Germline V lookup: CDR1 SNHLY, CDR2 FYNNEI. The CDR3 spells CASSVAGSSYNEQFF. The CDR3 nucleotides read TGTGCCAGCAGTGTAGCGGGGAGCTCCTACAATGAGCAGTTCTTC.

J is TRBJ2-1 and V is TRBV27, with 10 bases fitting TRBD2. Germline assignment: CDR1 MNHEY and CDR2 SMNVEV (reference sequence). J lost 1 base, V lost 7 bases, and 13 bases had no gene match. This CDR3 is 18 amino acids long. In DNA form, the CDR3 reads TGTGCCAGCACTATTTCTCTCGCTAGCGGGAGATCCTACAATGAGCAGTTCTTC. It encodes CASTISLASGRSYNEQFF.

The rearrangement uses TRBV28 and TRBJ2-7; TRBD1 matches 9 bases. Looked up from germline, CDR1 is MDHEN and CDR2 is SYDVKM. CDR3 length equals 15 residues. With 4 bases clipped from V and 4 bases from J, the junction kept 8 bases outside the gene matches. The CDR3 DNA reads as TGTGCCAGCAGTTGGTCCGGGACAGGGCCTTACGAGCAGTACTTC. Translated, it gives CASSWSGTGPYEQYF.

The chain uses TRBV18 and TRBJ1-1; a weak D match, TRBD1 (6 bases). The CDR3 is 13 residues long. The V end lost 4 bases, the J end lost 3 bases, and 9 bases lay between the germline ends. Germline loops: CDR1 KGHSH, CDR2 LQKENI. In nucleotides, the CDR3 is TGTGCCAGCTCACTGGACAGAGACACTGAAGCTTTCTTT. Translated, it gives CASSLDRDTEAFF.

V and J are TRBV4-2 and TRBJ2-1; perhaps TRBD1 as D (6 bases). The V end lost 1 base, the J end lost 4 bases, and 14 bases lay between the germline ends. The V gene's germline CDR1 is LGHNA and CDR2 YNFKEQ. The CDR3 has 16 residues. DNA for the CDR3: TGTGCCAGCAGCCAAGTTGCGGCTAGGGGGTACAATGAGCAGTTCTTC. Translating gives CASSQVAARGYNEQFF.

This clone was counted once. The genes are TRBV11-2 and TRBJ2-7; TRBD2 might be the D (6 bases). V was cut by 3 bases and J by 0 bases, with 15 bases left in between. CDR3 length: 16 residues. Germline V CDR1 and CDR2: SGHAT, FQNNGV. The CDR3, as DNA: TGTGCCAGCAGCTTTGGGCGGGGAACCTACTCCTACGAGCAGTACTTC. Translated, it gives CASSFGRGTYSYEQYF.

This chain uses TRBV2 with TRBJ1-5; D is unresolved. The CDR3 consists of 16 residues. V was cut by 1 base and J by 3 bases, with 13 bases left in between. Germline CDR1 reads SNHLY; CDR2 reads FYNNEI. CDR3 protein: CASSEETRAINQPQHF. The DNA for the CDR3 is TGTGCCAGCAGTGAAGAGACTAGGGCTATCAATCAGCCCCAGCATTTT. Full variable domain (remainder filled in from reference TRBV2 and TRBJ1-5): EPEVTQTPSHQVTQMGQEVILRCVPISNHLYFYWYRQILGQKVEFLVSFYNNEISEKSEIFDDQFSVERPDGSNFTLKIRSTKLEDSAMYFCASSEETRAINQPQHFGDGTRLSIL.

The chain is built from TRBV28 and TRBJ1-2; D gene uncertain. V was pared by 3 bases and J by 4 bases, with 12 bases between. CDR1 is MDHEN, CDR2 SYDVKM, per germline. There are 14 residues in the CDR3. The CDR3 sequence: CASSFADAGYGYTF. The CDR3 coding sequence is TGTGCCAGCAGTTTTGCGGACGCGGGCTATGGCTACACCTTC.

The chain couples TRBV5-1 to TRBJ2-1, with D possibly being TRBD2 (5 bases). The V end lost 4 bases, the J end lost 4 bases, and 12 bases lay between the germline ends. The CDR3 is 14 residues long. CDR1 is SGHRS, CDR2 YFSETQ, per germline. The CDR3, as DNA: TGCGCCAGCAGCCAGGACTCGGGGTACAATGAGCAGTTCTTC. It yields the protein CASSQDSGYNEQFF.

This clone was counted between two and nine times. This chain joins TRBV24-1 and TRBJ1-5; 9 nucleotides line up with TRBD1. The V segment lost 7 bases and the J segment 6 bases; nucleotides outside the gene matches: 0. The CDR3 spans 12 residues. Germline V gene sequence: CDR1 KGHDR, CDR2 SFDVKD. The CDR3 loop is CATRQGAQPQHF. The CDR3 coding sequence is TGTGCCACCAGACAGGGGGCTCAGCCCCAGCATTTT.

The rearrangement links TRBV6-1 to TRBJ1-5; 7 bases map to TRBD1. Trimming cost V 4 bases and J 0 bases; bases outside gene matches: 6. There are 16 residues in the CDR3. Germline V gives CDR1 MNHNS, CDR2 SASEGT. The CDR3 spells CASSGRDSYSNQPQHF. The CDR3 DNA sequence: TGTGCCAGCAGTGGCCGGGACAGCTATAGCAATCAGCCCCAGCATTTT.

The chain carries TRBV7-9 and TRBJ1-3; 11 bases map to TRBD1. The V segment lost 4 bases and the J segment 3 bases; nucleotides outside the gene matches: 5. CDR1 is SEHNR and CDR2 is FQNEAQ in the germline V gene (reference sequence). The CDR3 has 16 amino acids. CDR3 DNA: TGTGCCAGCAGCTCCGGACAGGGGGCTTATGGAAACACCATATATTTT. As protein: CASSSGQGAYGNTIYF. Full variable domain (missing parts from reference TRBV7-9 and TRBJ1-3): DTGVSQNPRHKITKRGQNVTFRCDPISEHNRLYWYRQTLGQGPEFLTYFQNEAQLEKSRLLSDRFSAERPKGSFSTLEIQRTEQGDSAMYLCASSSGQGAYGNTIYFGEGSWLTVV.

The rearrangement uses TRBV6-2 or TRBV6-3 and TRBJ2-7; 11 nucleotides align to TRBD1. V dropped 0 bases and J dropped 5; count of bases not matched to a gene: 6. There are 16 residues in the CDR3. In germline, CDR1 is MNHEY, CDR2 SVGEGT. The CDR3 bases are TGTGCCAGCAGTTACTCGGGGGACAGGGGGGACCACGAGCAGTACTTC. This translates into CASSYSGDRGDHEQYF.

The rearrangement joins TRBV6-5 to TRBJ2-7; TRBD2 matches 8 bases. In germline, CDR1 is MNHEY, CDR2 SVGAGI. The junction had 10 bases not matched to a gene; V was cut back by 6 bases and J by 3 bases. The CDR3 runs 15 residues. The CDR3 sequence: CASRQGLVFYYEQYF. For the CDR3, the DNA is TGTGCCAGCAGACAGGGACTAGTTTTTTACTACGAGCAGTACTTC.

A few counts support this clone. The chain is built from TRBV19 and TRBJ1-5, with TRBD1 matching over 8 bases. The germline V gene encodes CDR1 LNHDA and CDR2 SQIVND (reference sequence). The length of the CDR3 is 16 residues. V was pared by 3 bases and J by 2 bases, with 6 bases of the junction left unmatched. The chain's CDR3 is CASSMSAGGRNQPQHF. The DNA for the CDR3 is TGTGCCAGTAGTATGTCGGCAGGGGGCCGCAATCAGCCCCAGCATTTT.

The gene calls are TRBV5-6 and TRBJ2-7; 7 bases fit TRBD1. The CDR3 consists of 14 residues. Per the germline V gene, CDR1 is SGHDT and CDR2 is YYEEEE. The ends lost 1 base at V and 2 bases at J; junction bases unmatched: 3. CDR3 residues: CASSLWDSPYEQYF. As DNA, the CDR3 is TGTGCCAGCAGCTTGTGGGACAGCCCCTACGAGCAGTACTTC.

This chain joins TRBV6-6 and TRBJ1-6; 8 bases are a match to TRBD1. The length of the CDR3 is 15 residues. CDR1 and CDR2 from the germline V gene are MNHNY and SVGAGI (reference sequence). V lost 6 bases, J lost 5 bases, and 6 bases stayed unmatched. The CDR3 reads CASSNQGADNSPLHF. The CDR3 nucleotides are TGTGCCAGCAGCAATCAGGGGGCGGATAATTCACCCCTCCACTTT.

V and J are TRBV9 and TRBJ1-5; the D is unclear. The germline CDR1 and CDR2 sequences are SGDLS and YYNGEE. V lost 0 bases, J lost 0 bases, and 7 bases lay in between. The CDR3 spans 15 residues. The CDR3 DNA sequence: TGTGCCAGCAGCGTAGGCGGTAATAGCAATCAGCCCCAGCATTTT. This sequence encodes CASSVGGNSNQPQHF. Supplemented by reference TRBV9 and TRBJ1-5, the full variable domain reads DSGVTQTPKHLITATGQRVTLRCSPRSGDLSVYWYQQSLDQGLQFLIQYYNGEERAKGNILERFSAQQFPDLHSELNLSSLELGDSALYFCASSVGGNSNQPQHFGDGTRLSIL.

This chain links TRBV15 with TRBJ2-3, with 8 bases that match TRBD2. This CDR3 comprises 16 residues. V lost 3 bases to trimming and J lost 2 bases; unmatched junction nucleotides: 7. CDR1 is LNHNV, CDR2 YYDKDF, per germline (reference sequence). CDR3 residues: CATSSRVAGTTDTQYF. DNA for the CDR3: TGTGCCACCAGCAGCAGGGTAGCGGGGACCACAGATACGCAGTATTTT.

The chain links TRBV21-1 to TRBJ1-2; the table's D call of TRBD1 was not tested on the DNA. TRBV21-1 constitutes a pseudogene. This CDR3 spans 15 amino acids. CDR3 DNA: TGTGCCAGCAGCAAAGCTGGGGGCAGGGGCTATGGCTACACCTTC. Its protein product is CASSKAGGRGYGYTF.

The J gene is TRBJ2-7, the V gene TRBV19; 8 bases agree with TRBD2. This CDR3 comprises 15 residues. Germline V lookup: CDR1 LNHDA, CDR2 SQIVND (reference sequence). V gave up 0 bases and J gave up 0 bases; unmatched junction bases: 1. Written as DNA, the CDR3 is TGTGCCAGTAGTATAGAGGCGGGGGGCTCCTACGAGCAGTACTTC. As protein: CASSIEAGGSYEQYF.

The V and J genes are TRBV4-1 and TRBJ1-3, with D perhaps TRBD1 (5 bases). This CDR3 has 16 residues. Trimming left V 0 bases short and J 0 bases short, with 9 bases between. CDR1 is MGHRA and CDR2 is YSYEKL in the germline V gene. CDR3 region: CASSQDGGGSGNTIYF. CDR3 nucleotides: TGCGCCAGCAGCCAAGATGGGGGGGGCTCTGGAAACACCATATATTTT.

This chain joins TRBV28 and TRBJ2-1, with 8 bases identical to TRBD1. The trim removed 1 base at V and 6 bases at J, leaving 5 bases unmatched. Germline assignment: CDR1 MDHEN and CDR2 SYDVKM. The CDR3 length is 15 residues. CDR3 DNA: TGTGCCAGCAGTTTATTCGGACAGGGTTCCAATGAGCAGTTCTTC. Protein product: CASSLFGQGSNEQFF.

The V and J genes are TRBV5-1 and TRBJ1-6; TRBD1 agrees at 9 bases. Germline V gene sequence: CDR1 SGHRS, CDR2 YFSETQ. V gave up 3 bases and J gave up 5 bases; unmatched junction bases: 3. The CDR3 consists of 15 residues. The CDR3 DNA sequence: TGCGCCAGCAGCTCTACAGGGGGCAATAATTCACCCCTCCACTTT. Its protein is CASSSTGGNNSPLHF.

This rearrangement joins TRBV10-3 to TRBJ2-3; 7 bases match TRBD2. The germline V gene encodes CDR1 ENHRY and CDR2 SYGVKD. V lost 1 base and J lost 0; bases outside the gene matches: 7. CDR3 length equals 17 residues. The CDR3 region has the DNA TGTGCCATCAGTGAGTGGGTGGGGGGGACTAGCACAGATACGCAGTATTTT. The encoded protein is CAISEWVGGTSTDTQYF.